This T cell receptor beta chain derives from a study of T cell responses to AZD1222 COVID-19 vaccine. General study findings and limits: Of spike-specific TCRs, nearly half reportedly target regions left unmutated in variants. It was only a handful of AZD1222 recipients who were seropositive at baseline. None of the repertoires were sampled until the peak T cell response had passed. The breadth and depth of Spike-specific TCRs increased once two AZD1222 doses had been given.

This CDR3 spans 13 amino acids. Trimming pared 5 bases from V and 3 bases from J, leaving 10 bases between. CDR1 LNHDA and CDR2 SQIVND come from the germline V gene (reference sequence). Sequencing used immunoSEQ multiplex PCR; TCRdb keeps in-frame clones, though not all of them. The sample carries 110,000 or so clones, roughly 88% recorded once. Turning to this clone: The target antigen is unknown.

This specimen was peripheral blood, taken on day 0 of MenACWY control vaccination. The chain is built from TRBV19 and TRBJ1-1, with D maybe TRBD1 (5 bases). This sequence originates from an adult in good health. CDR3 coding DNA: TGTGCCAGTAGTGGCAGGGTTGACACTGAAGCTTTCTTT. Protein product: CASSGRVDTEAFF.